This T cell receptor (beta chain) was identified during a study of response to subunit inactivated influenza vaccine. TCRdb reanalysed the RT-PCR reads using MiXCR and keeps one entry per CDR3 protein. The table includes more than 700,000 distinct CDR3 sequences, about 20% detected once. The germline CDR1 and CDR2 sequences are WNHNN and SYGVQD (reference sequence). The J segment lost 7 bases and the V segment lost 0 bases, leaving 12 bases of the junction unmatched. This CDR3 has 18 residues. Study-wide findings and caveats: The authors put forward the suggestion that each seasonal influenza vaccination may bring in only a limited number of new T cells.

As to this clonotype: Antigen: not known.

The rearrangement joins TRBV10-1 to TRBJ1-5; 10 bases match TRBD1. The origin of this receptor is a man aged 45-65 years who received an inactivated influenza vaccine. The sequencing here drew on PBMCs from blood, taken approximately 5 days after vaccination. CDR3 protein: CASSESTHGDRGYQPQHF. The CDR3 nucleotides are TGCGCCAGCAGTGAGTCGACTCACGGGGACAGGGGATACCAGCCCCAGCATTTT.